This TCR beta chain was sequenced for a study of T cell clonality in common variable immunodeficiency. Study-wide results and limits: Reportedly, TCR beta sequences from common variable immunodeficiency showed fewer deletions and N-nucleotide insertions.

CVID subjects had received replacement immunoglobulin for at least one year. No CVID subject was ill or on immunomodulatory drugs when sampled. Method: immunoSEQ multiplex PCR; TCRdb's copy keeps in-frame clones and lacks some. This repertoire holds about 33,000 clones, and none appear only once. This clone came up many times. Its antigen is undetermined. The CDR3 goes on 3 residues after the read ends, and that part is filled in from the germline J gene. The CDR3 has 15 residues. V was clipped by 3 bases and J by 3 bases; unmatched bases: 4. Germline V gene lookup returns CDR1 SGHTA and CDR2 FQGTGA. The V gene is TRBV7-3, the J gene TRBJ1-4, with 7 bases lining up with TRBD1. This TCR was recovered from a human donor with common variable immunodeficiency. Source material: peripheral blood mononuclear cells. The CDR3 DNA, read in part, is TGTGCCAGCAGCTTCACGGGACAGCCTAATGAAAAA. Its protein is CASSFTGQPNEK. The full CDR3 protein is CASSFTGQPNEKLFF.